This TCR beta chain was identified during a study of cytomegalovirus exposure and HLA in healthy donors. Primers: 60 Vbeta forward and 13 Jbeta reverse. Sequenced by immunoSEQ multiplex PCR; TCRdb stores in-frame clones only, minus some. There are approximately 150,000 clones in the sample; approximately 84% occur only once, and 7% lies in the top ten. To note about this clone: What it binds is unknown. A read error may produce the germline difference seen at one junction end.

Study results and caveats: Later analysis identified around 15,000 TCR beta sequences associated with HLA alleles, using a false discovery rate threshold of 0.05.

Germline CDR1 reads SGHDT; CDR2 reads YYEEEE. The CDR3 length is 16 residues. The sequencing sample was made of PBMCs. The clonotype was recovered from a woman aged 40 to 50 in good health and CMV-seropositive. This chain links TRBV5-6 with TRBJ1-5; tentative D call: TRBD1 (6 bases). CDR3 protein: CAGSLTAGAGNQPQHF. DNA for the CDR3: TGTGCCGGCAGCTTGACGGCGGGGGCAGGCAATCAGCCCCAGCATTTT.